This note documents a single T cell receptor (beta chain) sequence. With no exception, relapse followed autologous stem cell transplantation in all patients, and brentuximab vedotin exposure varied. Only in-frame clones appear in the TCRdb table, and some are missing; sequencing was by immunoSEQ multiplex PCR. The repertoire holds tens of thousands of clones, with almost 90% as singletons. This entry belongs to a study of PD-1 blockade in classical Hodgkin lymphoma. Germline CDR1 and CDR2: MDHEN and SYDVKM. The CDR3 runs to 16 residues. The V segment lost 6 bases and the J segment 2 bases; nucleotides outside the gene matches: 7.

The TCR sequence derives from a human donor with classical Hodgkin lymphoma. This chain uses TRBV28 with TRBJ2-6; 7 bases agree with TRBD1. Sequencing was performed on peripheral blood mononuclear cells (PBMCs), taken at baseline. The CDR3 bases are TGTGCCAGCAGGAGACAGGGTGGACCTGGGGCCAACGTCCTGACTTTC. Amino acid sequence: CASRRQGGPGANVLTF. The full variable domain, completed using reference TRBV28 and TRBJ2-6, is DVKVTQSSRYLVKRTGEKVFLECVQDMDHENMFWYRQDPGLGLRLIYFSYDVKMKEKGDIPEGYSVSREKKERFSLILESASTNQTSMYLCASRRQGGPGANVLTFGAGSRLTVL.